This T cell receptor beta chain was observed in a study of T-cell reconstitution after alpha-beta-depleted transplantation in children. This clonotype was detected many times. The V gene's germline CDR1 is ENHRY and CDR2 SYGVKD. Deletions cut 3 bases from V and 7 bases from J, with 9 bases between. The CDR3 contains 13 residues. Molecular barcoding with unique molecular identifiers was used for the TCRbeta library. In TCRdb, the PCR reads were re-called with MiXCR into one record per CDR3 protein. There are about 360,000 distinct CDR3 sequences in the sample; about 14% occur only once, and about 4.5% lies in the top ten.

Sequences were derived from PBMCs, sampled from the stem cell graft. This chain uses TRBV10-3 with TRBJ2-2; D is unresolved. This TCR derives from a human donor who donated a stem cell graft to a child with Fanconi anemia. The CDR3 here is CAISEIFDGELFF. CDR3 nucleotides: TGTGCCATCAGTGAAATCTTCGACGGGGAGCTGTTTTTT.